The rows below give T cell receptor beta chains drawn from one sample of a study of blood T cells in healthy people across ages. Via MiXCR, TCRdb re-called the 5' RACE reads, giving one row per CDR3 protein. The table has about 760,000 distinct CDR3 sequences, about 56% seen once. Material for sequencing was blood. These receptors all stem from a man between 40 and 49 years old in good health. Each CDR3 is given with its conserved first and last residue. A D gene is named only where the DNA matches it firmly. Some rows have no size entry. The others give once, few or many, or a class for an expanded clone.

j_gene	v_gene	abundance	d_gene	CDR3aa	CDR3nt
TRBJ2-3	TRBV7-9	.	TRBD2	CASSQTKPAGGLNTDTQYF	TGTGCCAGCAGCCAGACGAAGCCAGCGGGGGGGCTAAACACAGATACGCAGTATTTT
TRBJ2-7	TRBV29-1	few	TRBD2	CSVERPTSGRTYEQYF	TGCAGCGTTGAAAGGCCGACTAGCGGGAGGACCTACGAGCAGTACTTC
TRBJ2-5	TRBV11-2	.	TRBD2	CASSSGLVSEQYF	TGTGCCAGCAGCTCGGGACTAGTCAGTGAGCAGTACTTC
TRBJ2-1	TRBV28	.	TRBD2	CASSHPAGGGSGEQFF	TGTGCCAGCAGTCACCCGGCGGGGGGTGGTAGTGGTGAGCAGTTCTTC
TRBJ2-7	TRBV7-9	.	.	CATSPARSSYEQYF	TGTGCCACCAGTCCGGCCCGCTCCTCCTACGAGCAGTACTTC
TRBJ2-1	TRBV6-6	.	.	CASSTGTQSSYNEQFF	TGTGCCAGCAGTACCGGGACTCAAAGCTCCTACAATGAGCAGTTCTTC
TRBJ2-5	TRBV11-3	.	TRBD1	CASSLDGQGEQYF	TGTGCCAGCAGCTTAGACGGGCAGGGGGAACAGTACTTC
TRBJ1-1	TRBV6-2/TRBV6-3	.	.	CASSYPGVGTEAFF	TGTGCCAGCAGTTACCCAGGGGTCGGCACTGAAGCTTTCTTT
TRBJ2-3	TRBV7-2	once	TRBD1	CASSPSWDRQADTQYF	TGTGCCAGCAGCCCCAGCTGGGACAGGCAGGCAGATACGCAGTATTTT
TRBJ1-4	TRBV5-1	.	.	CASSLGSLGFSRDEKLFF	TGCGCCAGCAGCTTGGGTTCCCTCGGCTTTTCCCGGGATGAAAAACTGTTTTTT
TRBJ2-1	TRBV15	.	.	CATSSPLAFEQFF	TGTGCCACCAGCAGTCCGTTGGCCTTTGAGCAGTTCTTC
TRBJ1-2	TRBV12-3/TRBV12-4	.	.	CASGVSASYGYTF	TGTGCCAGCGGAGTCTCGGCGAGCTATGGCTACACCTTC
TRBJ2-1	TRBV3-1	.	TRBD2	CASSHTRLAVSFVNEQFF	TGTGCCAGCAGCCACACCAGACTAGCGGTTTCATTTGTAAATGAGCAGTTCTTC
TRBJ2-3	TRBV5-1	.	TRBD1	CASSFGTGEFADTQYF	TGCGCCAGCAGCTTTGGAACAGGGGAATTCGCAGATACGCAGTATTTT
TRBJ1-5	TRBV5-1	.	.	CASSPDNPGNQPQHF	TGCGCCAGCAGCCCCGACAACCCTGGGAATCAGCCCCAGCATTTT